The entry below describes one TCR beta chain. Sequencing was performed with immunoSEQ multiplex PCR; in TCRdb, only in-frame clones are kept and a portion is missing. The profile shows roughly 350,000 clones, more than 85% of them singletons. This record belongs to a study of blood T cell repertoires in COVID-19. Study as a whole: Samples taken during acute and convalescent COVID-19 were collected in the United States, Italy and Spain.

Germline V lookup: CDR1 MDHEN, CDR2 SYDVKM. The CDR3 is 12 residues long. V was cut by 8 bases and J by 8 bases, with 10 bases left in between. All enrollees were roughly 18 to 90 years old and from 20 to 30 US areas. This receptor was identified in a woman under 40 who had recovered from COVID-19. The sequencing sample was made of PBMCs or T cells enriched from blood (not recorded which). The chain employs TRBV28 and TRBJ1-6, with TRBD1 as a possible D gene (5 bases). This chain's CDR3 is CASGAGDSPLHF. DNA of the CDR3: TGTGCCAGCGGCGCGGGGGATTCACCCCTCCACTTT.